The clone carrying this T cell receptor beta chain was seen only a few times. Its antigen is unknown. The source of the sample is a study of T-cell reconstitution after alpha-beta-depleted transplantation in children. Study-wide results and caveats: Several hundred expanded graft clones reportedly supplied alpha-beta T cells about two months after transplant.

It was with unique molecular identifiers that the TCRbeta library was prepared. TCRdb re-analysed the PCR reads in MiXCR, keeping a single row per CDR3 protein. The profile shows roughly 30,000 distinct CDR3 sequences, 5% to 7.5% of them singletons. Trimming took 2 bases from V and 5 from J, leaving 7 bases between them. This CDR3 has 13 amino acids. Germline loops: CDR1 MNHEY, CDR2 SMNVEV (reference sequence). The source of this sequence is a child younger than two who had a stem cell transplant for acute myeloid leukemia, so the T cells may come from the graft donor. The sample was peripheral blood, taken 60 days after TCRalphabeta/CD19-depleted stem cell transplant. The chain joins TRBV27 to TRBJ2-1; no definite D call. CDR3 loop: CASSLMWHNEQFF. CDR3 bases: TGTGCCAGCAGTTTAATGTGGCACAATGAGCAGTTCTTC.